This TCR beta chain originates from a study of radiation and T cells in renal cell carcinoma. Study-level background: Nephrectomy followed 15 Gy stereotactic body radiation by 4 weeks. The study, taken as a whole, reports: In blood, top tumor clones expanded by 2 weeks, shrinking by 4. Pretreatment tumor biopsies were lacking, so baseline clonotypes are unknown.

As to this clone: Antigen unknown.

Germline V lookup: CDR1 SGDLS, CDR2 YYNGEE. The CDR3 sequence is 16 residues long. The V gene end was trimmed by 4 bases and the J gene end by 1 base; junction bases not matched to a gene: 8. Method: immunoSEQ multiplex PCR; TCRdb's copy keeps in-frame clones and lacks some. Of roughly 100,000 clones listed, approximately 86% are singletons. Time point described: baseline pretreatment blood. Documented treatment: 15 Gy SBRT to primary tumor, nephrectomy 4 weeks later. After SBRT, blood was collected at 2 and 4 weeks, plus baseline. The V gene is TRBV9, the J gene TRBJ2-5, with 9 positions matching TRBD2. The receptor was isolated from a middle-aged man with renal cell carcinoma. Material: blood, obtained from a patient whose treatment included radiotherapy and nephrectomy. CDR3 in amino acids: CASSPGSGGTQETQYF. The CDR3 region has the DNA TGTGCCAGCAGCCCCGGGAGCGGGGGGACCCAAGAGACCCAGTACTTC.